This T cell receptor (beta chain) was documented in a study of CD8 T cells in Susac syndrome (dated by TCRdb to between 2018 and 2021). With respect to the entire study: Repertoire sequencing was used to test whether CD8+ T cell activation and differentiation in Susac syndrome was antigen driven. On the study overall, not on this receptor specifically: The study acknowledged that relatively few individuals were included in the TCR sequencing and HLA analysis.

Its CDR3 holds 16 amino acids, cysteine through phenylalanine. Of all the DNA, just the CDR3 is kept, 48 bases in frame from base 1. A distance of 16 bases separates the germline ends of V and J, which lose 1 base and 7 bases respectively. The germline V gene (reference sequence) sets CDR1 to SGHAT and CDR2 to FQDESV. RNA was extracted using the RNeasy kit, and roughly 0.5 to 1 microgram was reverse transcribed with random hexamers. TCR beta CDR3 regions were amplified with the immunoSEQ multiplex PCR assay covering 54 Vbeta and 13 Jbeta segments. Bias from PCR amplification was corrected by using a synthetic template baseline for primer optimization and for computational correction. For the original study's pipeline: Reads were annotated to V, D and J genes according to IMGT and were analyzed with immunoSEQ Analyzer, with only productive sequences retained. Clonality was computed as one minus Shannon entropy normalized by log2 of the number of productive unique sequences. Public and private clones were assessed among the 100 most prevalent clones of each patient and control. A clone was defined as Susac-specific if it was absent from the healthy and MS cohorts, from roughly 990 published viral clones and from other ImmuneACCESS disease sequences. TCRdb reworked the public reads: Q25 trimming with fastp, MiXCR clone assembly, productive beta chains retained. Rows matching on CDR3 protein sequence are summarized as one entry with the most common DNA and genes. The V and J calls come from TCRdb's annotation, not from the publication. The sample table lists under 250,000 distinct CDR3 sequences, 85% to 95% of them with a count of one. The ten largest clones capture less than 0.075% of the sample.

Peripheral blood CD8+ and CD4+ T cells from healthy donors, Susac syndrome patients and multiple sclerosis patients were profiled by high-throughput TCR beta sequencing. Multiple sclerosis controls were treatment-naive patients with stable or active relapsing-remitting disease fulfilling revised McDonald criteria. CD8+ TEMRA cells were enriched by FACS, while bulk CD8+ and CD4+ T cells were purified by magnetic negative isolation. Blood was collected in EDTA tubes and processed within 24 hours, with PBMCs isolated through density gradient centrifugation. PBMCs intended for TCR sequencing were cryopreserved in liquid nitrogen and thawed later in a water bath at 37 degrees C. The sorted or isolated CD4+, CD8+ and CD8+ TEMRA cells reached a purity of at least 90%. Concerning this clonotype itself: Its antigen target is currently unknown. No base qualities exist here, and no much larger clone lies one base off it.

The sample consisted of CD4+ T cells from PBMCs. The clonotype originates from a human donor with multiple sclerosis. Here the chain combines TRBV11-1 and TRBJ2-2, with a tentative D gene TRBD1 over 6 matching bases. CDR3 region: CASSLDPQGLGGELFF. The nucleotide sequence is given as TGTGCCAGCAGCTTAGACCCTCAGGGGCTCGGCGGGGAGCTGTTTTTT. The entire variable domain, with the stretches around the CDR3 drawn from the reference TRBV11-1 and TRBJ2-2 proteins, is EAEVAQSPRYKITEKSQAVAFWCDPISGHATLYWYRQILGQGPELLVQFQDESVVDDSQLPKDRFSAERLKGVDSTLKIQPAELGDSAMYLCASSLDPQGLGGELFFGEGSRLTVL.